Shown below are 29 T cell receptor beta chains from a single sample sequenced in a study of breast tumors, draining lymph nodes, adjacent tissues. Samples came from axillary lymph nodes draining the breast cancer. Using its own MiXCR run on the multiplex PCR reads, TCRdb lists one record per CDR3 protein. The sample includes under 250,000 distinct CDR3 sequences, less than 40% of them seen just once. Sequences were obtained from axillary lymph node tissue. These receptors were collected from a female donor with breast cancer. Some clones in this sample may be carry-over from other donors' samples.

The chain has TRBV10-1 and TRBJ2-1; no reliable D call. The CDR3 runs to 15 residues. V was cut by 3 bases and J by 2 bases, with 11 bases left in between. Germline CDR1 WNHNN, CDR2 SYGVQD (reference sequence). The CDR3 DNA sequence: TGCGCCAGCAGTGAAAACGGCCGTGCCTACAATGAGCAGTTCTTC. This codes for CASSENGRAYNEQFF.

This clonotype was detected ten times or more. This CDR3 reads CSARDNYGYTF. CDR3 in DNA: TGCAGTGCTAGAGACAACTATGGCTACACCTTC. This rearrangement joins TRBV20-1 to TRBJ1-2; D is uncertain. Germline V lookup: CDR1 DFQATT, CDR2 SNEGSKA (reference sequence). There are 11 residues in the CDR3. The V end was cut by 0 bases, the J end by 2 bases, with 1 base between.

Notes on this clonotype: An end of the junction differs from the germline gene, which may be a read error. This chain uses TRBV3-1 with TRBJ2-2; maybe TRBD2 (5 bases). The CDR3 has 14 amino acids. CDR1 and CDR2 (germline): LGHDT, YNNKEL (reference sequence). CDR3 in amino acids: CASSQDVRTGELVF. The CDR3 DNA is TGTGCCAGCAGCCAAGATGTAAGGACCGGGGAGCTGGTTTTT.

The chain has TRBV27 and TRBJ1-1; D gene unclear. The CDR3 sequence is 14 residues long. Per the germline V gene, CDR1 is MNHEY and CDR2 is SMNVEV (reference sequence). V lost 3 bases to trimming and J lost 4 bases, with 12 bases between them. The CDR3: CASSLFGGGTEAFF. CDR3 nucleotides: TGTGCCAGCAGTTTGTTCGGAGGCGGCACTGAAGCTTTCTTT.

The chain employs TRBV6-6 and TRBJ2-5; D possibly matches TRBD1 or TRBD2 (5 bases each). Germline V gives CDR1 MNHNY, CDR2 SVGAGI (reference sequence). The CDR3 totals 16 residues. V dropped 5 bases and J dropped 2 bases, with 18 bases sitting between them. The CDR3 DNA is TGTGCCAGCAGTCATGTCGGGACGGGATCTCAAGAGACCCAGTACTTC. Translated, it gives CASSHVGTGSQETQYF.

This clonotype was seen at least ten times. CDR3 bases: TGTGCCAGCAGTTTAGCTAACAATCCCGACGAGCAGTACTTC. This gives the protein CASSLANNPDEQYF. The chain combines TRBV27 with TRBJ2-7, with no clear D. Trimming removed 2 bases at V and 5 bases at J, with 13 bases between. The CDR3 has 14 residues. The germline gives CDR1 MNHEY, CDR2 SMNVEV (reference sequence).

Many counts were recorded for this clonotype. CDR3 sequence reads: CASSVGLAYEQFF. CDR3 coding DNA: TGTGCCAGCAGCGTAGGTCTAGCGTATGAGCAGTTCTTC. The chain carries TRBV9 and TRBJ2-1, with D possibly matching TRBD2 (6 bases). From germline, CDR1 is SGDLS and CDR2 YYNGEE. Trimming took off 0 bases at V and 8 bases at J, with 9 bases between the two ends. CDR3 length: 13 residues. The full variable domain, rest sourced from reference TRBV9 and TRBJ2-1, is DSGVTQTPKHLITATGQRVTLRCSPRSGDLSVYWYQQSLDQGLQFLIQYYNGEERAKGNILERFSAQQFPDLHSELNLSSLELGDSALYFCASSVGLAYEQFFGPGTRLTVL.

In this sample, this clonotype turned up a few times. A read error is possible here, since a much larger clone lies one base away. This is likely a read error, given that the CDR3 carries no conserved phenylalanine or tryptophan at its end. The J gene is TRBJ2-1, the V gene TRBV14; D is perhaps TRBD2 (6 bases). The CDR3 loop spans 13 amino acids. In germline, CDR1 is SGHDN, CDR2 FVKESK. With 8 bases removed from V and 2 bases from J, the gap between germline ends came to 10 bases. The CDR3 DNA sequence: TGTGCCAGCGGGGGACTGGCCTACAATGAGCAGTTCTCC. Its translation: CASGGLAYNEQFS.

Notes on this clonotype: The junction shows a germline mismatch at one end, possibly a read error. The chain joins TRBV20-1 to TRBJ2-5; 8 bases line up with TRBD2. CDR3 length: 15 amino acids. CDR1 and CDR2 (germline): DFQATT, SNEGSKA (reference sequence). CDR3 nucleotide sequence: TGCAGTACTAGAGAACCTAGCGGGTACACAGATACGCAGTACTTC. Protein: CSTREPSGYTDTQYF.

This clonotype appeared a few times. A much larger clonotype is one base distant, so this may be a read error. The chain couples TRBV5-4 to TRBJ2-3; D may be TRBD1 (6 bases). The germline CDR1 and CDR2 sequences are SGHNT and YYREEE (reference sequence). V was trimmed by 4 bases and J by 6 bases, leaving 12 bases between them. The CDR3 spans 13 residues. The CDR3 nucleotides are TGTGCCAGCAGCCCAGGGGCGCCCGATACGCAGTATTTT. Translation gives CASSPGAPDTQYF.

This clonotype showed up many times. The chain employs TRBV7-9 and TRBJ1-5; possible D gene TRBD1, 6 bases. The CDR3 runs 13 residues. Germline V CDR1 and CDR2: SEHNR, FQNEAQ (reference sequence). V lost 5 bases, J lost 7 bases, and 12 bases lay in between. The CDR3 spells CASSPEGEQPQHF. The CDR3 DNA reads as TGTGCCAGCAGCCCGGAGGGGGAGCAGCCCCAGCATTTT.

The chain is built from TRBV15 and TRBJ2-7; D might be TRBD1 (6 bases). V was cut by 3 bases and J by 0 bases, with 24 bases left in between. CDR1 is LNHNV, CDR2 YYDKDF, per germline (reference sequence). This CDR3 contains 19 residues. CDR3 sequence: CATSSPRDTLDPSSYEQYF. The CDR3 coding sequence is TGTGCCACCAGCAGCCCCCGGGACACCCTTGATCCCAGCTCCTACGAGCAGTACTTC.

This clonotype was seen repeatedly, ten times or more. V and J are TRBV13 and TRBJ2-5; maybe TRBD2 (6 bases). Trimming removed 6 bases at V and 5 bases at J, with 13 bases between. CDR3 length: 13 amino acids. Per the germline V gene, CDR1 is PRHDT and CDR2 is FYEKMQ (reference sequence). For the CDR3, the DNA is TGTGCCAGCAGGGCTCGCGGGACGGAGACCCAGTACTTC. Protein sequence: CASRARGTETQYF.

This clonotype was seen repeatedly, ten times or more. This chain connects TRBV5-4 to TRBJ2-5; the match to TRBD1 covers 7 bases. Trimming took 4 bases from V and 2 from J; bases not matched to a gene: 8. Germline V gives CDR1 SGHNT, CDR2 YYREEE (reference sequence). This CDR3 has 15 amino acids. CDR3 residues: CASSQSTGVQETQYF. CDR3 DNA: TGTGCCAGCAGCCAATCTACAGGGGTGCAAGAGACCCAGTACTTC.

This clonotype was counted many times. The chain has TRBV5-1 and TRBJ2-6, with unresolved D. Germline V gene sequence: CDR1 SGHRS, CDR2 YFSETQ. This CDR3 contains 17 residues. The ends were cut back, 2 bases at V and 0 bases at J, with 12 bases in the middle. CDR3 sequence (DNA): TGCGCCAGCAGCTTAGGGCCGGCAACCTCTGGGGCCAACGTCCTGACTTTC. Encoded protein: CASSLGPATSGANVLTF.

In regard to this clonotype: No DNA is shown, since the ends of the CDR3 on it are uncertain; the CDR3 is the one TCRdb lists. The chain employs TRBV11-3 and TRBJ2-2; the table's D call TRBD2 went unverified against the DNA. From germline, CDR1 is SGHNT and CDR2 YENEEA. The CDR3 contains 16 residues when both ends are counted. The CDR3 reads CASSLMGLDPPGSCFF.

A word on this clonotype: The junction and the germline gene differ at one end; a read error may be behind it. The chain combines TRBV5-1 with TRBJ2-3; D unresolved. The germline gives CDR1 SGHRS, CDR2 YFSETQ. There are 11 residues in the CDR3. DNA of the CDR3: TGCGCCGGCAGGTCTTCGGATACGCAGTATTTT. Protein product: CAGRSSDTQYF.

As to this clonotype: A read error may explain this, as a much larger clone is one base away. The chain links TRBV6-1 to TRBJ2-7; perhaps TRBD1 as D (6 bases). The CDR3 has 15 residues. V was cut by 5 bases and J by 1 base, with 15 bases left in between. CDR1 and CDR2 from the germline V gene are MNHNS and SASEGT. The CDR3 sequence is CASSHQGGPSYEQYF. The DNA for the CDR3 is TGTGCCAGCAGTCACCAAGGGGGTCCGTCCTACGAGCAGTACTTC.

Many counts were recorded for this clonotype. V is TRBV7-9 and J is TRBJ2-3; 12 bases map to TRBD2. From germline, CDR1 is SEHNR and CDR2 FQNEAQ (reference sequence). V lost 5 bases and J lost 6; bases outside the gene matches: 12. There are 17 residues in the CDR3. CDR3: CASSTSLSTSGRDTQYF. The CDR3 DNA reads TGTGCCAGCAGCACCTCCCTAAGCACTAGCGGGAGGGATACGCAGTATTTT.

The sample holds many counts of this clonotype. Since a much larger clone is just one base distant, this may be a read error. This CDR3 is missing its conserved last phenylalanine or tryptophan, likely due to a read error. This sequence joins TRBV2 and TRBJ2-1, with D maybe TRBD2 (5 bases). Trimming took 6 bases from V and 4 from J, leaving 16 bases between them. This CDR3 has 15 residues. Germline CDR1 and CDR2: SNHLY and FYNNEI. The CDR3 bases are TGTGCCAGCAGCTACCTGGGGAGTCGTTACAATGAGCAGTTCCTC. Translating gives CASSYLGSRYNEQFL.

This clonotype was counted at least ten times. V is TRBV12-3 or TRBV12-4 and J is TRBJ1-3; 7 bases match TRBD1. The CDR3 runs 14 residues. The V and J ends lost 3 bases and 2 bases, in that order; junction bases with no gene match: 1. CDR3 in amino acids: CASSFTGAGNTIYF. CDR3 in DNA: TGTGCCAGCAGTTTTACAGGGGCTGGAAACACCATATATTTT.

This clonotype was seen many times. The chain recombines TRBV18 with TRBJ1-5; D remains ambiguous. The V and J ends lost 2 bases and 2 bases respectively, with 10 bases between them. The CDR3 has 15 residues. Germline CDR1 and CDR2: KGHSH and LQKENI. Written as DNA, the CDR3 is TGTGCCAGCTCACCAAGACCCGGAGGCAATCAGCCCCAGCATTTT. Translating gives CASSPRPGGNQPQHF.

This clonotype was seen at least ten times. CDR3 sequence reads: CASSRTYNEQFF. The CDR3 DNA reads as TGCGCCAGCAGTCGGACATACAATGAGCAGTTCTTC. The chain recombines TRBV5-1 with TRBJ2-1, with a weak D call TRBD1 (5 bases). This CDR3 comprises 12 residues. CDR1 is SGHRS and CDR2 is YFSETQ in the germline V gene. Trimming pared 5 bases from V and 4 bases from J, leaving 7 bases between.

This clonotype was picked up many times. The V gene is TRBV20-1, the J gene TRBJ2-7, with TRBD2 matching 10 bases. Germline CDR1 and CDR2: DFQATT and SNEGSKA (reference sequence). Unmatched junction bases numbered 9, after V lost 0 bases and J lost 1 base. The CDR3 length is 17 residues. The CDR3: CSARDPRTSGYSYEQYF. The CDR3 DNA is TGCAGTGCTAGAGACCCCCGGACTAGCGGATATTCCTACGAGCAGTACTTC.

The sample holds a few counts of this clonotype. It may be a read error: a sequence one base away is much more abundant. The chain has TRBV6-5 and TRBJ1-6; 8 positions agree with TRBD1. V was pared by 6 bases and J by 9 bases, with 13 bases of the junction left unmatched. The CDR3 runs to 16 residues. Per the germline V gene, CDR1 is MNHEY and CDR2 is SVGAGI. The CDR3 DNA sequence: TGTGCCAGCAGGTGGGGGCAGGGGGCGAAATGTTCACCCCTCCACTTT. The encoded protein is CASRWGQGAKCSPLHF.

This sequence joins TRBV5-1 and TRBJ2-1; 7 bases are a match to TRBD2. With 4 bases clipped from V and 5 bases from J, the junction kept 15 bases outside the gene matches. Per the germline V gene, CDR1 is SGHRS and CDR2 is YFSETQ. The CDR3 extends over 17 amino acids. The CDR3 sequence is CASSEGTTGSTHNEQFF. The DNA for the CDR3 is TGCGCCAGCAGCGAGGGGACTACCGGGAGCACCCACAATGAGCAGTTCTTC.

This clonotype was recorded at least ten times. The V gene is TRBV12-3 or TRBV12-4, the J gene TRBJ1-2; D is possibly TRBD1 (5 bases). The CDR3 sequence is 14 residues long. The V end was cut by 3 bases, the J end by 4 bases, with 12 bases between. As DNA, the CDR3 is TGTGCCAGCAGTTTGGGGGGGGTGGCCTATGGCTACACCTTC. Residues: CASSLGGVAYGYTF.

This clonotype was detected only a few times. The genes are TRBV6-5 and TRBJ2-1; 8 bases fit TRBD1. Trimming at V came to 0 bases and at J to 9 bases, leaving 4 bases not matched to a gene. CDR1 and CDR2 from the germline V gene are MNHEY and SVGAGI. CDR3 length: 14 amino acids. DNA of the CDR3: TGTGCCAGCAGTTACTCCAGGGGGCGCGGTGAGCAGTTCTTC. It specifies CASSYSRGRGEQFF.

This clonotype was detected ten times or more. CDR3 DNA: TGTGCCAGCAGCATTAGCGGGAGAGCCACATTTTGGGTCAACGAGCAGTACTTC. Its protein product is CASSISGRATFWVNEQYF. The chain has TRBV6-2 or TRBV6-3 and TRBJ2-7; the match to TRBD2 covers 9 bases. Trimming at V came to 6 bases and at J to 5 bases, leaving 20 bases not matched to a gene. Germline V gene lookup returns CDR1 MNHEY and CDR2 SVGEGT. This CDR3 is built from 18 residues.